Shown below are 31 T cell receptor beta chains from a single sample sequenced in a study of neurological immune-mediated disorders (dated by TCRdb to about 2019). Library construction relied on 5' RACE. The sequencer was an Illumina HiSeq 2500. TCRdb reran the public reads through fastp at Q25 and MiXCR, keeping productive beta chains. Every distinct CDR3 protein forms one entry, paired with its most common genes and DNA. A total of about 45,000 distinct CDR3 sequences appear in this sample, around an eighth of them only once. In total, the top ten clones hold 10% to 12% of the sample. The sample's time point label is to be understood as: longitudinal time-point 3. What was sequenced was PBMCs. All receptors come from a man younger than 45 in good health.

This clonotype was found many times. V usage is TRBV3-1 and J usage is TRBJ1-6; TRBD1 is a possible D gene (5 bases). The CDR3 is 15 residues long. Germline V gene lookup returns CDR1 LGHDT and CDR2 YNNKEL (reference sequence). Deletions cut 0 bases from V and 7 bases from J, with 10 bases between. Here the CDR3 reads CASSQDAGPNSPLHF. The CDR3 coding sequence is TGTGCCAGCAGCCAAGATGCAGGGCCCAATTCACCCCTCCACTTT.

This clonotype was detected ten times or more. CDR3 in amino acids: CSVEGTEYGYTF. The CDR3 nucleotides read TGCAGCGTTGAAGGTACGGAGTATGGCTACACCTTC. The genes are TRBV29-1 and TRBJ1-2, with D unclear. From germline, CDR1 is SQVTM and CDR2 ANQGSEA. The CDR3 has 12 amino acids. Trimming left V 1 base short and J 5 bases short, with 8 bases between.

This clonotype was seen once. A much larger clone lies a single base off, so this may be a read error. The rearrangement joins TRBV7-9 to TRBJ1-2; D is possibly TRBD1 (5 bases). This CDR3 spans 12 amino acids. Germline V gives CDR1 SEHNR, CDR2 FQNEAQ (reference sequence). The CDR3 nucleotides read TGTGCCAGCACAGGGAGGGGCTATGACTACACCTTC. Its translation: CASTGRGYDYTF.

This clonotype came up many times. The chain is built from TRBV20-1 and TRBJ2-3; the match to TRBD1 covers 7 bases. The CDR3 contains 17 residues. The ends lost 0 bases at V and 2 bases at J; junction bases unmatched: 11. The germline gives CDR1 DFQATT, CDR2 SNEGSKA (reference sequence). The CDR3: CSARDPGTADVTDTQYF. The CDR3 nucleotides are TGCAGTGCTAGAGATCCCGGGACAGCGGATGTCACAGATACGCAGTATTTT.

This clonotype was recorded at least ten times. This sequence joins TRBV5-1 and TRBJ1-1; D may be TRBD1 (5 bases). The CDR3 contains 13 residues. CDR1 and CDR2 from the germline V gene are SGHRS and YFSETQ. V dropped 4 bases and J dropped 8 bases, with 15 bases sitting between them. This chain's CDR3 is CASSRREAGEAFF. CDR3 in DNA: TGCGCCAGCAGCCGTCGCGAGGCAGGGGAAGCTTTCTTT.

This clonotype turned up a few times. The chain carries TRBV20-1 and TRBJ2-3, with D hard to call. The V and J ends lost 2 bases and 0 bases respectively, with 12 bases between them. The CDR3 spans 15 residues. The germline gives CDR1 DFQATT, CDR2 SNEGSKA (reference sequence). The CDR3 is CSARSTGTSTDTQYF. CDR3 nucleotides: TGCAGTGCTAGATCTACCGGTACTAGCACAGATACGCAGTATTTT.

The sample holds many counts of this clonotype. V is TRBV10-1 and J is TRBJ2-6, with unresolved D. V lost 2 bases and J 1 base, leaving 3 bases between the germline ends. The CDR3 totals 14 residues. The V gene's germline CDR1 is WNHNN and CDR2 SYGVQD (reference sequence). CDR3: CASSEGSGANVLTF. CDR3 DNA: TGCGCCAGCAGTGAGGGTTCTGGGGCCAACGTCCTGACTTTC.

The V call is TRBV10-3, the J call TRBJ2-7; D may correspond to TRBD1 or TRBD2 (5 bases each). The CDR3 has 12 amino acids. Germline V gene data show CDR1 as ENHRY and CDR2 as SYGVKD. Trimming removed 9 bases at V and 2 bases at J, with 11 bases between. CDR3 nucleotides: TGTGCCATAGGGACCGAAACCTACGAGCAGTACTTC. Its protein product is CAIGTETYEQYF.

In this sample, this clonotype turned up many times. The CDR3 DNA sequence: TGTGCCAGCAGCGTAGCTGGAACTGAAGCTTTCTTT. Translating it yields CASSVAGTEAFF. The chain couples TRBV9 to TRBJ1-1; D call uncertain. Germline V CDR1 and CDR2: SGDLS, YYNGEE. This CDR3 is 12 amino acids long. Deletions cut 0 bases from V and 5 bases from J, with 5 bases between.

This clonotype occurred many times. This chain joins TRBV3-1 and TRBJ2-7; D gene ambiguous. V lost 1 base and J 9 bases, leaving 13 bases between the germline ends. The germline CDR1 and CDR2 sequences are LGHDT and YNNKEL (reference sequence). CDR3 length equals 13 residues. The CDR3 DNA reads TGTGCCAGCAGCCAAGCACCCAAGCAGGTGCAGTACTTC. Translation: CASSQAPKQVQYF.

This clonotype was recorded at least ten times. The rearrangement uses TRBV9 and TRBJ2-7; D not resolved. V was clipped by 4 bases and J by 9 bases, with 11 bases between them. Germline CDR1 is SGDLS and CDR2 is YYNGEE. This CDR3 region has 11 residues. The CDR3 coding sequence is TGTGCCAGCAGCAACGGTCCCGCGCAGTACTTC. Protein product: CASSNGPAQYF.

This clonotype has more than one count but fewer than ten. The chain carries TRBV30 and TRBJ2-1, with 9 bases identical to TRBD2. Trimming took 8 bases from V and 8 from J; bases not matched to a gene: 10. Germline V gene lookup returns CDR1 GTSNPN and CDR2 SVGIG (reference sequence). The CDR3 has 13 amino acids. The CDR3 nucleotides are TGTGCCCGGGTTAGCGGGAGTAGCTATGAGCAGTTCTTC. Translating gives CARVSGSSYEQFF.

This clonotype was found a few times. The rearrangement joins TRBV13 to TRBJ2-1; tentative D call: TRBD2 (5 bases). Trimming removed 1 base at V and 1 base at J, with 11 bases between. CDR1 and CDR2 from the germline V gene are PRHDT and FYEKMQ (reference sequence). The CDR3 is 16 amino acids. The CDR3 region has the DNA TGTGCCAGCAGCTTAGCTGGGGAGAAATCCTACAATGAGCAGTTCTTC. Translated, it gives CASSLAGEKSYNEQFF.

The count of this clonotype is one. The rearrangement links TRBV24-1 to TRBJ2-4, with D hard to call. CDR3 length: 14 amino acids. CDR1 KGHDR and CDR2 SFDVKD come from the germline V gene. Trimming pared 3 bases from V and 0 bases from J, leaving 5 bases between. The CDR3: CATSDGGAKNIQYF. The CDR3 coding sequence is TGTGCCACCAGTGATGGCGGAGCCAAAAACATTCAGTACTTC.

Here the CDR3 reads CASTTGSNQPQHF. The DNA for the CDR3 is TGTGCCAGCACAACAGGGAGCAATCAGCCCCAGCATTTT. V gene TRBV6-1 combines with J gene TRBJ1-5, with D maybe TRBD1 (6 bases). Germline values: CDR1 MNHNS, CDR2 SASEGT. This CDR3 is 13 amino acids long. Trimming cost V 7 bases and J 1 base, with 8 bases left between them.

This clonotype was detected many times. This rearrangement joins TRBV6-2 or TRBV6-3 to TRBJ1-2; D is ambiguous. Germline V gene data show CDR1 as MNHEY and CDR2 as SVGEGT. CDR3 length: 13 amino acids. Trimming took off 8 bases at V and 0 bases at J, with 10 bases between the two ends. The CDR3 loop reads CASRDTANYGYTF. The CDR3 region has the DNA TGTGCCAGCCGAGACACCGCTAACTATGGCTACACCTTC.

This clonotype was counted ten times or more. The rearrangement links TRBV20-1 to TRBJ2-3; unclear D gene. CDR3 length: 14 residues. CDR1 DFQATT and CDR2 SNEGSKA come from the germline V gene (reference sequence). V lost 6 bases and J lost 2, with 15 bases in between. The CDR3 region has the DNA TGCAGTGCCACCATGAGGCTATCCACAGATACGCAGTATTTT. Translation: CSATMRLSTDTQYF.

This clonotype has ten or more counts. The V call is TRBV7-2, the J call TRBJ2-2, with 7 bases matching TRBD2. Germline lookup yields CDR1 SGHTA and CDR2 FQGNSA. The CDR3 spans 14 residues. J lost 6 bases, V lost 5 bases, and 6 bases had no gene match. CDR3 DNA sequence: TGTGCCAGCAGCGCAGCGGGATGGGCCGGGGAGCTGTTTTTT. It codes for CASSAAGWAGELFF.

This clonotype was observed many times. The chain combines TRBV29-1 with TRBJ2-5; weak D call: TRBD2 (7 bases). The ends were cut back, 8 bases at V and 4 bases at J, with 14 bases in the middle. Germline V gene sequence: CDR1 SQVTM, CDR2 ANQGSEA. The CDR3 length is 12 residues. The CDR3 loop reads CSLRRGGETQYF. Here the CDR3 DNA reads TGCAGCCTAAGAAGGGGGGGAGAGACCCAGTACTTC.

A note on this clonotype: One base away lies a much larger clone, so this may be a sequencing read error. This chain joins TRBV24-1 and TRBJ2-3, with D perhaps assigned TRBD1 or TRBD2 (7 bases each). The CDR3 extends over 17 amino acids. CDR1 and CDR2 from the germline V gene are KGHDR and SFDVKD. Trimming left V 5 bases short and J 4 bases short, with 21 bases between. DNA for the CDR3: TGTGCCACCAGTGGGACCGCCCTAGGGAGGGGGCCAGATACGCAGTATTTT. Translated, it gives CATSGTALGRGPDTQYF.

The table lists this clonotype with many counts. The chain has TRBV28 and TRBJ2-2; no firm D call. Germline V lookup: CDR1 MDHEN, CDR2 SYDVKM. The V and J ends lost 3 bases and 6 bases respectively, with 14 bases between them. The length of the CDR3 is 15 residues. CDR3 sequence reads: CASSFEPSEPGELFF. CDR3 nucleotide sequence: TGTGCCAGCAGTTTTGAGCCCTCCGAGCCCGGGGAGCTGTTTTTT.

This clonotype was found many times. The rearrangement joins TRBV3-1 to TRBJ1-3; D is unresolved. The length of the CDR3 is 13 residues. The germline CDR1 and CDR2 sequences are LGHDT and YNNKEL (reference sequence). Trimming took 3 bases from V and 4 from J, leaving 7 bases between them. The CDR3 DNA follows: TGTGCCAGCAGCCAGAGCGGGGGAAACACCATATATTTT. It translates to CASSQSGGNTIYF.

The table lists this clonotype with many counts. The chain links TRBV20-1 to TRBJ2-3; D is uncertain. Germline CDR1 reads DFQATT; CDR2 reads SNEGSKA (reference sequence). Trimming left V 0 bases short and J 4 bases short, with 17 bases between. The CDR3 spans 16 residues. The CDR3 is CSARDIPYKPSDTQYF. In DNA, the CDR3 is TGCAGTGCTAGAGATATCCCATACAAGCCCTCAGATACGCAGTATTTT.

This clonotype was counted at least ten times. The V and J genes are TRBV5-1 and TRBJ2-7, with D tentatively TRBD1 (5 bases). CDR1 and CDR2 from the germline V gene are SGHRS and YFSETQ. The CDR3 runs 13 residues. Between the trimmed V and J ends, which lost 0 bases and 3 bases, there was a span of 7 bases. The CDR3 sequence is CASSLGTFYEQYF. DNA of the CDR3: TGCGCCAGCAGCTTGGGGACATTCTACGAGCAGTACTTC.

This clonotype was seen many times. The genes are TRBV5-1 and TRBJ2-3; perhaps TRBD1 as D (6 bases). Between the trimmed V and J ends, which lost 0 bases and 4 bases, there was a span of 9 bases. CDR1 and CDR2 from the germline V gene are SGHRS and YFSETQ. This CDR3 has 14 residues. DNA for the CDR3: TGCGCCAGCAGCTTGGACAGGGCTCCAGATACGCAGTATTTT. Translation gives CASSLDRAPDTQYF. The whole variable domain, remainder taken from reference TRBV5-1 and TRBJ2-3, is KAGVTQTPRYLIKTRGQQVTLSCSPISGHRSVSWYQQTPGQGLQFLFEYFSETQRNKGNFPGRFSGRQFSNSRSEMNVSTLELGDSALYLCASSLDRAPDTQYFGPGTRLTVL.

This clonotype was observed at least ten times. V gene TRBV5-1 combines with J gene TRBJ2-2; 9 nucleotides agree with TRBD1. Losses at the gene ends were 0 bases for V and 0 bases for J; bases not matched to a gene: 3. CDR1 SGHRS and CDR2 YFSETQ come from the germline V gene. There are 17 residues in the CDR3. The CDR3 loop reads CASSLAGQGTNTGELFF. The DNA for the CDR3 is TGCGCCAGCAGCTTGGCGGGACAGGGCACGAACACCGGGGAGCTGTTTTTT. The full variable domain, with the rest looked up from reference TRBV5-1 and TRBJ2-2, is KAGVTQTPRYLIKTRGQQVTLSCSPISGHRSVSWYQQTPGQGLQFLFEYFSETQRNKGNFPGRFSGRQFSNSRSEMNVSTLELGDSALYLCASSLAGQGTNTGELFFGEGSRLTVL.

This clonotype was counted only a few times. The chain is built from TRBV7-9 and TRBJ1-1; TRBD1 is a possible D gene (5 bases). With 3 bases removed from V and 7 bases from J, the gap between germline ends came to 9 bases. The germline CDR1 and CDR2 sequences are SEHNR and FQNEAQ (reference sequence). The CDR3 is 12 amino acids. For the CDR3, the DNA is TGTGCCAGCAGCTTTGGGGACGGTGAAGCTTTCTTT. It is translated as CASSFGDGEAFF.

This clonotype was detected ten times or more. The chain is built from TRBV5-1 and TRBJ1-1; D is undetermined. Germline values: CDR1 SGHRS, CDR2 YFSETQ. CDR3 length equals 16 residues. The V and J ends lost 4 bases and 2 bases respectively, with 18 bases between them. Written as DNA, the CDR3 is TGCGCCAGCAGCCGGGAGGCAGTCGCGGGAAACACTGAAGCTTTCTTT. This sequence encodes CASSREAVAGNTEAFF.

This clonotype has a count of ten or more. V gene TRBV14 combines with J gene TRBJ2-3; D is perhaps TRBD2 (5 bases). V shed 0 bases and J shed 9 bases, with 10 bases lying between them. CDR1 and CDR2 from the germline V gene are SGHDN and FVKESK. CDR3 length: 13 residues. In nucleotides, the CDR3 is TGTGCCAGCAGCCAAGATCGCAGAGGGACGCAGTATTTT. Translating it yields CASSQDRRGTQYF.

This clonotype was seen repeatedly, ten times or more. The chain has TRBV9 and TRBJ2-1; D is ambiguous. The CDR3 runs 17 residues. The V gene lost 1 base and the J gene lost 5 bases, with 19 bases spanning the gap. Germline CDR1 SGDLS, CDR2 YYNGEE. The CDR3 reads CASSVTSTPLPNNEQFF. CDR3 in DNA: TGTGCCAGCAGCGTAACGTCGACTCCCCTCCCTAACAATGAGCAGTTCTTC.

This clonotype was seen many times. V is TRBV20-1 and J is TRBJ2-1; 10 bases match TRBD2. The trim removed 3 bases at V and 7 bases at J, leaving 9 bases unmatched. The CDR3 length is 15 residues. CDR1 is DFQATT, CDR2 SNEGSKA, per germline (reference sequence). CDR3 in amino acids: CSARDLSGRVNEQFF. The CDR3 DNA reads TGCAGTGCTAGGGACCTAAGCGGGAGGGTGAATGAGCAGTTCTTC.